This TCR beta chain was identified in a study of T-cell memory formation after mild COVID-19. General study points: Some SARS-CoV-2-responding clones were already detected in memory before infection.

Libraries for TCRalpha and TCRbeta carried sample barcodes and unique molecular identifiers via 5'RACE. TCRdb processed the 5' RACE reads anew with MiXCR; each CDR3 protein has one entry. This repertoire shows hundreds of thousands of distinct CDR3 sequences, around 16% found once; its top ten account for roughly 7.8%. This clonotype has only a few counts. Its antigen is undetermined. Germline V gene data show CDR1 as MNHEY and CDR2 as SVGAGI. Trimming took 6 bases from V and 7 from J, leaving 15 bases between them. The CDR3 runs 13 residues. The rearrangement joins TRBV6-5 to TRBJ2-5; weak D call: TRBD1 (6 bases). Source material: PBMCs or a T cell subset sorted from them (not recorded which). The TCR sequence derives from an adult woman who had mild COVID-19 (a few samples of this study predate the infection). Cell type and time point are not known. CDR3 coding DNA: TGTGCCAGCAGCCCCGGGACATTGGGGACCCAGTACTTC. It encodes CASSPGTLGTQYF.